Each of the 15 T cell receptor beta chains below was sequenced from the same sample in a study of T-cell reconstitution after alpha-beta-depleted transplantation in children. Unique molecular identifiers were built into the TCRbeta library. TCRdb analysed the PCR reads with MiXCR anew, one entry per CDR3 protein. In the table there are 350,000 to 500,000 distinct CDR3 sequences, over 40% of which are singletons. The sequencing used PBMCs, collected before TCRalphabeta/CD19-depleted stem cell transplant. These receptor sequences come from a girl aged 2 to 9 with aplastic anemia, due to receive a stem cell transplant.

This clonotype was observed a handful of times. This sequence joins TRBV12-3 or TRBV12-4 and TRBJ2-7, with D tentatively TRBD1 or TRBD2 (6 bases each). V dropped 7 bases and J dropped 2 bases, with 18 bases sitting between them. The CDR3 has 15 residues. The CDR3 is CASKWRGEGPYEQYF. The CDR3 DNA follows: TGTGCCAGCAAATGGAGGGGGGAAGGGCCCTACGAGCAGTACTTC.

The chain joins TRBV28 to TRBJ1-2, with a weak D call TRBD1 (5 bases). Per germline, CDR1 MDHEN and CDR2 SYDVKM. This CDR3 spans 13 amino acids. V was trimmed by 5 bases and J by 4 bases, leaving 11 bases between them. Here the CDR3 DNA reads TGTGCCAGCAGTCCGGGGGGACGCTATGGCTACACCTTC. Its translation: CASSPGGRYGYTF.

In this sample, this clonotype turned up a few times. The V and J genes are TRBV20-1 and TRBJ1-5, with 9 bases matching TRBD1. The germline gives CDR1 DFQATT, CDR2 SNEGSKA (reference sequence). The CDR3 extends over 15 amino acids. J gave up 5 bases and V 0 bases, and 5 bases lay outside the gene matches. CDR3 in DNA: TGCAGTGCTAGAGAAAACAGGGGGCCGTATCAGCCCCAGCATTTT. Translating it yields CSARENRGPYQPQHF.

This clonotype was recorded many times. The CDR3 is CSAHTTGGLRETQYF. In nucleotides, the CDR3 is TGCAGTGCTCATACTACAGGGGGCCTTAGGGAGACCCAGTACTTC. V and J are TRBV20-1 and TRBJ2-5; 9 bases line up with TRBD1. The CDR3 runs to 15 residues. The germline V gene encodes CDR1 DFQATT and CDR2 SNEGSKA (reference sequence). V trimming: 5 bases; J trimming: 5 bases; junction bases outside the gene matches: 12.

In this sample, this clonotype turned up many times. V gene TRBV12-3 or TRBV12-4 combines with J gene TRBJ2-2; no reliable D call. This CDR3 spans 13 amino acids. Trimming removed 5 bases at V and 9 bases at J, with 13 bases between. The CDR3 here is CASSPPESRELFF. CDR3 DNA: TGTGCCAGCAGTCCACCCGAGAGTCGGGAGCTGTTTTTT.

This CDR3 is CASAPQGLDTGELFF. Written as DNA, the CDR3 is TGTGCCAGTGCTCCCCAGGGACTCGACACCGGGGAGCTGTTTTTT. The chain couples TRBV2 to TRBJ2-2; weak D call: TRBD2 (6 bases). CDR1 and CDR2 from the germline V gene are SNHLY and FYNNEI. V lost 9 bases, J lost 3 bases, and 17 bases lay in between. The CDR3 covers 15 residues. Drawing the rest from reference TRBV2 and TRBJ2-2, the complete variable domain is EPEVTQTPSHQVTQMGQEVILRCVPISNHLYFYWYRQILGQKVEFLVSFYNNEISEKSEIFDDQFSVERPDGSNFTLKIRSTKLEDSAMYFCASAPQGLDTGELFFGEGSRLTVL.

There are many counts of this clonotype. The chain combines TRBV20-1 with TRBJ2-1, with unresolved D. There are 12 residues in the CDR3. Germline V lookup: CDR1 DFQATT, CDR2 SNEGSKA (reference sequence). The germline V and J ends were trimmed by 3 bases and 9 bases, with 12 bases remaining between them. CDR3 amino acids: CSASLQSPEQFF. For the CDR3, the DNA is TGCAGTGCTAGTCTCCAGTCTCCTGAGCAGTTCTTC.

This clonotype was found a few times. The CDR3 here is CASSPPPTETNEKLFF. The CDR3, as DNA: TGTGCCAGCAGTCCTCCCCCGACTGAGACTAATGAAAAACTGTTTTTT. This rearrangement joins TRBV27 to TRBJ1-4, with D unresolved. Trimming removed 5 bases from V and 2 bases from J, with 15 bases in between. CDR1 and CDR2 (germline): MNHEY, SMNVEV (reference sequence). CDR3 size: 16 residues.

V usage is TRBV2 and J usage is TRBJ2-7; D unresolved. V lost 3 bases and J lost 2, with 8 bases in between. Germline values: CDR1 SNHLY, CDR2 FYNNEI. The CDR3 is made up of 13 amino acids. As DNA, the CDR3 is TGTGCCAGCAGTGAGGCCGTCCCCTACGAGCAGTACTTC. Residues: CASSEAVPYEQYF.

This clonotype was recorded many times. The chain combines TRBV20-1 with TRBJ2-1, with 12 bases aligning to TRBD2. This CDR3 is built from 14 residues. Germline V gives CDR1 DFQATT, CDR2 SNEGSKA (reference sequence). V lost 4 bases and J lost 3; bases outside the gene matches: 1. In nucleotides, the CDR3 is TGCAGTGCTACGACTAGCGGGAGCTACAATGAGCAGTTCTTC. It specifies CSATTSGSYNEQFF.

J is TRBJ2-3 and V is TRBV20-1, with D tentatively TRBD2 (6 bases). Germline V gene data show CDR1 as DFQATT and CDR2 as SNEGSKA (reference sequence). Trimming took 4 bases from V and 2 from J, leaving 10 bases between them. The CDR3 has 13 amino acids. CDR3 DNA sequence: TGCAGTGCTATCTTAGCGGTCACAGATACGCAGTATTTT. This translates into CSAILAVTDTQYF.

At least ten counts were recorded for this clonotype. CDR3 amino acids: CASSLRLAGSNEQFF. CDR3 DNA sequence: TGTGCCAGCAGTTTGCGACTAGCGGGATCTAATGAGCAGTTCTTC. The rearrangement links TRBV27 to TRBJ2-1, with 11 nucleotides matching TRBD2. Looked up from germline, CDR1 is MNHEY and CDR2 is SMNVEV (reference sequence). Trimming at V came to 3 bases and at J to 7 bases, leaving 5 bases not matched to a gene. This CDR3 comprises 15 residues.

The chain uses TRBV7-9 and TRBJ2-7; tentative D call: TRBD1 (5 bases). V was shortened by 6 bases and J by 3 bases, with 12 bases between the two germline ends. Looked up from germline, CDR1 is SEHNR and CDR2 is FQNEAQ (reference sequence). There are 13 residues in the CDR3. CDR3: CASSRDSHYEQYF. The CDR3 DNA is TGTGCCAGCAGTCGCGACAGCCACTACGAGCAGTACTTC.

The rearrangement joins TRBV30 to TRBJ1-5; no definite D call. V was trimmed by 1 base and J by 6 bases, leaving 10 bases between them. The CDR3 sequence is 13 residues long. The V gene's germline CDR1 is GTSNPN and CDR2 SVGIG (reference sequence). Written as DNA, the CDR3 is TGTGCCTGGAGTGGGGGTTCGGGTCAGCCCCAGCATTTT. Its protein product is CAWSGGSGQPQHF.

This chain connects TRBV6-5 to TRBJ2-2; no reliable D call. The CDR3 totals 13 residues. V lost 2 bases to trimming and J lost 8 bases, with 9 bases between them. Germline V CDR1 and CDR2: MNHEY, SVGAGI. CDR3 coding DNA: TGTGCCAGCAGTTACGCAGTCCCGGGGGAGCTGTTTTTT. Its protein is CASSYAVPGELFF.